The 16 T cell receptor beta chains in this list originate from one sample, sequenced in a study of blood T cell repertoires in COVID-19. This table comes from immunoSEQ multiplex PCR, and its TCRdb copy is limited to in-frame clones, with some not included. This table holds some 350,000 clones, around 89% found once. Sequencing was carried out using PBMCs or T cells enriched from blood (not recorded which). These receptors were taken from a man between 18 and 29 years old who had recovered from COVID-19.

Only one count was recorded for this clone. This sequence joins TRBV27 and TRBJ1-5; 7 bases agree with TRBD1. The CDR3 sequence is 15 residues long. V was clipped by 4 bases and J by 5 bases; unmatched bases: 8. Per the germline V gene, CDR1 is MNHEY and CDR2 is SMNVEV (reference sequence). The DNA of the CDR3 is TGTGCCAGCAGTTCTACAGGGGAATTCCATCAGCCCCAGCATTTT. Translating it yields CASSSTGEFHQPQHF.

The chain carries TRBV12-3 or TRBV12-4 and TRBJ1-2; D is uncertain. V lost 3 bases, J lost 4 bases, and 6 bases lay in between. This CDR3 has 12 amino acids. CDR3 region: CASSFHSYGYTF. CDR3 in DNA: TGTGCCAGCAGTTTCCATAGCTATGGCTACACCTTC.

This chain joins TRBV3-1 (or the pseudogene TRBV3-2) and TRBJ2-3, with 7 bases that match TRBD2. The CDR3 length is 16 residues. The ends lost 1 base at V and 2 bases at J; junction bases unmatched: 6. Germline CDR1 reads LGHDT; CDR2 reads YNNKEL (reference sequence). CDR3 in DNA: TGTGCCAGCAGCCAAGGACGGGGGGTATCCACAGATACGCAGTATTTT. This translates into CASSQGRGVSTDTQYF.

The DNA for the CDR3 is TGTGCAAGTCGCTTCCGGGACAGATCCTACGAGCAGTACTTC. Translating gives CASRFRDRSYEQYF. This rearrangement joins TRBV12-2 to TRBJ2-7; the table gives TRBD1 as D, unverified against the DNA. TRBV12-2 is a listed pseudogene. The CDR3 is 14 amino acids.

This chain's CDR3 is CASRNPRAYNEQFF. In DNA, the CDR3 is TGTGCCAGCAGAAACCCGCGCGCCTACAATGAGCAGTTCTTC. The chain links TRBV11-2 to TRBJ2-1, with D unresolved. The V and J ends lost 6 bases and 2 bases respectively, with 11 bases between them. CDR3 length equals 14 residues. Germline V CDR1 and CDR2: SGHAT, FQNNGV.

This clone was counted a few times. CDR3: CASSSPGGGAYNEQFF. Written as DNA, the CDR3 is TGTGCCAGCAGCTCCCCCGGGGGGGGAGCCTACAATGAGCAGTTCTTC. V is TRBV7-8 and J is TRBJ2-1; TRBD2 matches at 8 bases. The CDR3 runs 16 residues. Germline values: CDR1 SGHVS, CDR2 FQNEAQ. After removal of 4 bases from V and 2 bases from J, the junction contained 7 bases not matched to a gene.

CDR3 in amino acids: CASTGGHPPEAFF. The CDR3 DNA reads TGTGCCAGTACAGGAGGCCATCCTCCTGAAGCTTTCTTT. The chain carries TRBV19 and TRBJ1-1; the D is unclear. V lost 7 bases and J lost 6, with 15 bases in between. The CDR3 is made up of 13 amino acids. Germline CDR1 is LNHDA and CDR2 is SQIVND (reference sequence).

This clone was picked up one time. The chain uses TRBV2 and TRBJ2-7, with D tentatively TRBD2 (6 bases). Germline CDR1 SNHLY, CDR2 FYNNEI. CDR3 length: 13 residues. Trimming took off 8 bases at V and 0 bases at J, with 11 bases between the two ends. CDR3 DNA: TGTGCCAGCGGGGGGACCAGCTCCTACGAGCAGTACTTC. It specifies CASGGTSSYEQYF. Together with reference TRBV2 and TRBJ2-7, the CDR3 gives the full variable domain: EPEVTQTPSHQVTQMGQEVILRCVPISNHLYFYWYRQILGQKVEFLVSFYNNEISEKSEIFDDQFSVERPDGSNFTLKIRSTKLEDSAMYFCASGGTSSYEQYFGPGTRLTVT.

The V gene is TRBV5-1, the J gene TRBJ2-1; tentative D call: TRBD2 (5 bases). Trimming cost V 0 bases and J 0 bases, with 7 bases left between them. The germline V gene encodes CDR1 SGHRS and CDR2 YFSETQ. The CDR3 loop spans 15 amino acids. CDR3 bases: TGCGCCAGCAGCTTGGGGACTTACTCCTACAATGAGCAGTTCTTC. Translated: CASSLGTYSYNEQFF.

The chain is built from TRBV29-1 and TRBJ1-1; D is perhaps TRBD1 (5 bases). The CDR3 spans 13 residues. Trimming left V 2 bases short and J 5 bases short, with 12 bases between. CDR1 SQVTM and CDR2 ANQGSEA come from the germline V gene. Here the CDR3 DNA reads TGCAGCGTTGAATCGTGGGGGAGGACTGAAGCTTTCTTT. It is translated as CSVESWGRTEAFF.

This clone was counted once. CDR3 in DNA: TGTGCCAGCAGTTCCCCGGGACAGGGTCACAATGAGCAGTTCTTC. Protein: CASSSPGQGHNEQFF. This chain uses TRBV27 with TRBJ2-1, with 9 bases that match TRBD1. With 4 bases clipped from V and 5 bases from J, the junction kept 6 bases outside the gene matches. CDR3 length: 15 amino acids. The germline V gene has CDR1 MNHEY and CDR2 SMNVEV (reference sequence).

The V call is TRBV12-3 or TRBV12-4, the J call TRBJ1-1, with D possibly TRBD1 on 5 matching bases. There are 11 residues in the CDR3. V lost 8 bases and J lost 7, with 11 bases in between. The CDR3 sequence is CASRLQGEAFF. The CDR3 region has the DNA TGTGCCAGCCGTCTCCAGGGTGAAGCTTTCTTT.

The chain carries TRBV6-2 or TRBV6-3 and TRBJ1-4; tentatively, D is TRBD1 (6 bases). V was trimmed by 2 bases and J by 8 bases, leaving 15 bases between them. Germline values: CDR1 MNHEY, CDR2 SVGEGT. The CDR3 runs 15 residues. CDR3 in amino acids: CASSYPTGFGEKLFF. CDR3 DNA sequence: TGTGCCAGCAGTTACCCTACAGGGTTCGGGGAAAAACTGTTTTTT.

This chain's CDR3 is CSVRQGPEQYF. Written as DNA, the CDR3 is TGCAGCGTGCGACAGGGGCCCGAGCAGTACTTC. The chain links TRBV29-1 to TRBJ2-7; 8 bases agree with TRBD1. Germline V CDR1 and CDR2: SQVTM, ANQGSEA. After removal of 6 bases from V and 6 bases from J, the junction contained 4 bases not matched to a gene. This CDR3 comprises 11 residues.

This chain uses TRBV5-8 with TRBJ1-2; the match to TRBD1 covers 7 bases. V was clipped by 7 bases and J by 4 bases; unmatched bases: 4. Germline V gene lookup returns CDR1 SGHTS and CDR2 YDEGEE. This CDR3 region has 12 residues. CDR3 DNA sequence: TGTGCCAGCGGGCCAGGGGGCTATGGCTACACCTTC. Translating gives CASGPGGYGYTF.

J is TRBJ1-2 and V is TRBV28; D is unclear. Trimming stripped 6 bases from V and 6 bases from J, with 14 bases between. This CDR3 has 13 residues. The germline V gene encodes CDR1 MDHEN and CDR2 SYDVKM. Here the CDR3 reads CASRPPSRNGYTF. Written as DNA, the CDR3 is TGTGCCAGCAGACCCCCCTCGCGGAATGGCTACACCTTC.